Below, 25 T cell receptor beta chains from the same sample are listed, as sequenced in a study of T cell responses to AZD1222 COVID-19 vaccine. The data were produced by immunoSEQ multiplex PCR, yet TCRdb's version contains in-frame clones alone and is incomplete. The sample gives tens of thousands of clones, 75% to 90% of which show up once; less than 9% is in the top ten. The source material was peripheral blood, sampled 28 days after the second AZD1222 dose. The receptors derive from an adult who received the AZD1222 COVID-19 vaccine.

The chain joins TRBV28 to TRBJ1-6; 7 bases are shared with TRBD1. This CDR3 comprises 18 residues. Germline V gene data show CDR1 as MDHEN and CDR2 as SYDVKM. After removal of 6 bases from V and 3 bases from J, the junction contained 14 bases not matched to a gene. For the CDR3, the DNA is TGTGCCAGCAGAACGAACAAGCCGGGACAGAACTATAATTCACCCCTCCACTTT. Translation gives CASRTNKPGQNYNSPLHF.

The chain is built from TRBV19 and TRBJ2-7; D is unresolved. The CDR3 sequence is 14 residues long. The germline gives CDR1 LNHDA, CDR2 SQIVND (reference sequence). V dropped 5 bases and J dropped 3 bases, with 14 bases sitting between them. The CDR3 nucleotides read TGTGCCAGTAGTCCCGACCGGATTGTCTACGAGCAGTACTTC. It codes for CASSPDRIVYEQYF.

The DNA of the CDR3 is TGTGCCAGTAACGAGATCGGGGAGCTGTTTTTT. Its translation: CASNEIGELFF. This chain joins TRBV19 and TRBJ2-2; D unresolved. The CDR3 is made up of 11 amino acids. With 7 bases removed from V and 7 bases from J, the gap between germline ends came to 7 bases. From germline, CDR1 is LNHDA and CDR2 SQIVND (reference sequence).

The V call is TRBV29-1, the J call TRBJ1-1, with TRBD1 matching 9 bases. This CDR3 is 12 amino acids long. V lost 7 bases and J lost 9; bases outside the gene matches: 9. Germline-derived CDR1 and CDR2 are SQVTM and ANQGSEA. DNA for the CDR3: TGCAGCGGGATTGTCGACAGGGGGAAAGCTTTCTTT. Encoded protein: CSGIVDRGKAFF. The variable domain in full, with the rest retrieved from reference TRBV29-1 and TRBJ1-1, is SAVISQKPSRDICQRGTSLTIQCQVDSQVTMMFWYRQQPGQSLTLIATANQGSEATYESGFVIDKFPISRPNLTFSTLTVSNMSPEDSSIYLCSGIVDRGKAFFGQGTRLTVV.

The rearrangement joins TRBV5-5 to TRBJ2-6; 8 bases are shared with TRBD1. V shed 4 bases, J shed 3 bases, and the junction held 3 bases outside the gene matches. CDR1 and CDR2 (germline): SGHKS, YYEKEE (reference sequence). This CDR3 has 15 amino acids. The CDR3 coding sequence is TGTGCCAGCAGCGGACAGGGAGTTGGGGCCAACGTCCTGACTTTC. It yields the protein CASSGQGVGANVLTF.

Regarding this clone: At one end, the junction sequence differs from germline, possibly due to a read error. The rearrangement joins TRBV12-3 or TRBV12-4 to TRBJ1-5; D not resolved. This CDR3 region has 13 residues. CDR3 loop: CASSLGEGQAQHF. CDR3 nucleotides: TGTGCCAGCAGTTTAGGGGAGGGTCAGGCCCAGCATTTT.

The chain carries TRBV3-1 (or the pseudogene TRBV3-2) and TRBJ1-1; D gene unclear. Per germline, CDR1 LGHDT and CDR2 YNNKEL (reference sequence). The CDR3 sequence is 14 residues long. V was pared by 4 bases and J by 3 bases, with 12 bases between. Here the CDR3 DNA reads TGTGCCAGCAGCCTTAGGCATGGGGACACTGAAGCTTTCTTT. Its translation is CASSLRHGDTEAFF.

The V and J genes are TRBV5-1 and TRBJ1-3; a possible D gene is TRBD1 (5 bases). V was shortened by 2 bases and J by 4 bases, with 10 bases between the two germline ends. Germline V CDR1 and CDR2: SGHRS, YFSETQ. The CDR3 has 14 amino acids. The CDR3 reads CASSFGQGGNTIYF. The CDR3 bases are TGCGCCAGCAGCTTCGGCCAGGGAGGAAACACCATATATTTT.

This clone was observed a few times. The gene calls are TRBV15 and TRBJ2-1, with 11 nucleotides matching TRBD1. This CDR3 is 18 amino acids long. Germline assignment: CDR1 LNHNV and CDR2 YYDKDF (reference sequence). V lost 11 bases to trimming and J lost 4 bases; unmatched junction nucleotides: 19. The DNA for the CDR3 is TGTGCCGACCAGCCCGGACAGGGGGCATCTAGCGGATACAATGAGCAGTTCTTC. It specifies CADQPGQGASSGYNEQFF.

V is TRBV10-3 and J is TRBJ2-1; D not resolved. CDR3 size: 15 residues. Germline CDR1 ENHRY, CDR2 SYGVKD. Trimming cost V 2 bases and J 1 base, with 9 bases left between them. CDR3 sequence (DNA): TGTGCCATCAGTGAGACACCTGGGTCCTACAATGAGCAGTTCTTC. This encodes CAISETPGSYNEQFF.

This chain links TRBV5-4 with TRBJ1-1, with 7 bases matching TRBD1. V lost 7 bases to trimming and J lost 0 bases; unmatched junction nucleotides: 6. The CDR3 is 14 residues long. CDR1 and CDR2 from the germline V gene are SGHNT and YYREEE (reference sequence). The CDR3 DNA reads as TGTGCCAGCCACAGGGGACGCCTGAACACTGAAGCTTTCTTT. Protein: CASHRGRLNTEAFF.

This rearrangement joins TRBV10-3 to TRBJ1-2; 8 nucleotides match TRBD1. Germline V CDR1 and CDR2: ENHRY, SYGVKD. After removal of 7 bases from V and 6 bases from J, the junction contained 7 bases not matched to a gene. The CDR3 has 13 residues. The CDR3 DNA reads TGTGCCATCACCCAGGACAGGGAAAATGGCTACACCTTC. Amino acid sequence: CAITQDRENGYTF.

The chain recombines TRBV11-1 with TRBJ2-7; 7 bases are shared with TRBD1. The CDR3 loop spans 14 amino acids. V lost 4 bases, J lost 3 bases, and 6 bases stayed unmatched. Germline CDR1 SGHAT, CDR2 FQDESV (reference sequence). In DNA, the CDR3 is TGTGCCAGCAGCTCCGGGACAGCCGTCTACGAGCAGTACTTC. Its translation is CASSSGTAVYEQYF.

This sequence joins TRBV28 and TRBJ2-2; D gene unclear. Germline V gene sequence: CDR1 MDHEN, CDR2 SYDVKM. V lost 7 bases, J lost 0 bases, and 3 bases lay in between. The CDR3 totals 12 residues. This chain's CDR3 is CASTPNTGELFF. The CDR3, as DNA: TGTGCCAGCACCCCGAACACCGGGGAGCTGTTTTTT.

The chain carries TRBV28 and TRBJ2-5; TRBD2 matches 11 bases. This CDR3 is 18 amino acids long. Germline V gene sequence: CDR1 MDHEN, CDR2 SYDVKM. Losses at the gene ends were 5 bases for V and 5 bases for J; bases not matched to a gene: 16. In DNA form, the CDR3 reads TGTGCCAGCAGTCCCATAGGGACTAGCGGCTTTGGAGGGGAGACCCAGTACTTC. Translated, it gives CASSPIGTSGFGGETQYF.

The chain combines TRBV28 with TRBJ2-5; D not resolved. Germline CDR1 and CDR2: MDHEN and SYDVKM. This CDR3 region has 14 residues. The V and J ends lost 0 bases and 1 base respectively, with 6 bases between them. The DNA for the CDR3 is TGTGCCAGCAGTTTATGGGCAGGCCAAGAGACCCAGTACTTC. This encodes CASSLWAGQETQYF.

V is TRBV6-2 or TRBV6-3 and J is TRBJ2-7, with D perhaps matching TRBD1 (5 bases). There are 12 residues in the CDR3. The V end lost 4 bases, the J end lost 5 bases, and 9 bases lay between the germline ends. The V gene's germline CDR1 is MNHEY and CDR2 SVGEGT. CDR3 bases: TGTGCCAGCAGTTCGACAGTCCACGAGCAGTACTTC. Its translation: CASSSTVHEQYF.

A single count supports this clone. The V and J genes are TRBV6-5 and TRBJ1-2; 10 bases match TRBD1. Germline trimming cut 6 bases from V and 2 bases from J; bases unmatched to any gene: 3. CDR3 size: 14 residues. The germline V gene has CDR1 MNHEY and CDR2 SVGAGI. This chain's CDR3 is CASRRTGGNYGYTF. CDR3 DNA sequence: TGTGCCAGCAGACGGACAGGGGGGAACTATGGCTACACCTTC.

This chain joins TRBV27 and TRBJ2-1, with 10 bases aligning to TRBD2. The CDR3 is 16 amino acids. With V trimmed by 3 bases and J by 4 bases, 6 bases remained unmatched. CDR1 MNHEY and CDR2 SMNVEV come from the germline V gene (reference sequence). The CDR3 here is CASSFALAGVYNEQFF. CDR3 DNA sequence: TGTGCCAGCAGTTTTGCCCTAGCGGGGGTTTACAATGAGCAGTTCTTC.

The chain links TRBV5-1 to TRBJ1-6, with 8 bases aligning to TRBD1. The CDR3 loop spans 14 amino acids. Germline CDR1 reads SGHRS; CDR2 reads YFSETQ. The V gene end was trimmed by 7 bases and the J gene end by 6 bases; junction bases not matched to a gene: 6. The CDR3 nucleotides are TGCGCCAGCGGTCCAGGGGGCGGTAATTCACCCCTCCACTTT. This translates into CASGPGGGNSPLHF.

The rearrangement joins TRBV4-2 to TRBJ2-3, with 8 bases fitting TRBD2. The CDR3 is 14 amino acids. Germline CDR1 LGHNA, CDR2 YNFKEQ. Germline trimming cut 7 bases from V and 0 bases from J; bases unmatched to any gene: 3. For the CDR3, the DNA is TGTGCCAGCATGGCTAGCGGGAGCACAGATACGCAGTATTTT. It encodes CASMASGSTDTQYF.

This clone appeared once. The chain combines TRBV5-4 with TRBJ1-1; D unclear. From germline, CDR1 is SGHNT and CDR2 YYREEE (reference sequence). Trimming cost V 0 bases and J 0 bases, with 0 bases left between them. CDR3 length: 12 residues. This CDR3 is CASSLVNTEAFF. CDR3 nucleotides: TGTGCCAGCAGCTTGGTGAACACTGAAGCTTTCTTT.

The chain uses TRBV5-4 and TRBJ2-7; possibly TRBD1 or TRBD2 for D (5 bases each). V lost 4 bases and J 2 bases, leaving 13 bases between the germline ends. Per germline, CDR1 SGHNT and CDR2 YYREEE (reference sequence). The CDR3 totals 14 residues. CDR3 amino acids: CASSSRDGAYEQYF. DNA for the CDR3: TGTGCCAGCAGCAGCCGGGACGGAGCCTACGAGCAGTACTTC. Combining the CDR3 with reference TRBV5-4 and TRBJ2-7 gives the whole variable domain ETGVTQSPTHLIKTRGQQVTLRCSSQSGHNTVSWYQQALGQGPQFIFQYYREEENGRGNFPPRFSGLQFPNYSSELNVNALELDDSALYLCASSSRDGAYEQYFGPGTRLTVT.

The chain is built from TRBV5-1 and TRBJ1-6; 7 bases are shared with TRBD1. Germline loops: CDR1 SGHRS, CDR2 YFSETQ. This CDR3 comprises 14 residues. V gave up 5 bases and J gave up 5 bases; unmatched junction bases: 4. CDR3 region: CASRPGTDNSPLHF. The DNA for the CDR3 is TGCGCCAGCAGACCCGGGACAGATAATTCACCCCTCCACTTT.

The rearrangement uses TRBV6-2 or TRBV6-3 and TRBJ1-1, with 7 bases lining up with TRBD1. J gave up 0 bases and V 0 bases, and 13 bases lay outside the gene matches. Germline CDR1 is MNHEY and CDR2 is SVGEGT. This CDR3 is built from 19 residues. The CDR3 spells CASSYSVNRDRKLNTEAFF. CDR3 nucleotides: TGTGCCAGCAGTTACTCAGTTAACCGGGACAGAAAATTGAACACTGAAGCTTTCTTT.